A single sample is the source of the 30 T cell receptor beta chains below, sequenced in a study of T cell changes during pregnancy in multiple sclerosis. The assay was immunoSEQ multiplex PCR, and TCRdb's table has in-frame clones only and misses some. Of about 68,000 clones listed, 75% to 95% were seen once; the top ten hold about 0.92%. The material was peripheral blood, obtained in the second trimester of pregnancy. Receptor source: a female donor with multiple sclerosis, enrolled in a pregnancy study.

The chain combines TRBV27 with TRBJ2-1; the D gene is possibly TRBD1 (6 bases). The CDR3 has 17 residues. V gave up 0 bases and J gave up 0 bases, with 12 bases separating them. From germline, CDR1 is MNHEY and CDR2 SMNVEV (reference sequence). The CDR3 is CASSLSGDNPSYNEQFF. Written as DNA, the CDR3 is TGTGCCAGCAGTTTATCGGGGGACAACCCCTCCTACAATGAGCAGTTCTTC.

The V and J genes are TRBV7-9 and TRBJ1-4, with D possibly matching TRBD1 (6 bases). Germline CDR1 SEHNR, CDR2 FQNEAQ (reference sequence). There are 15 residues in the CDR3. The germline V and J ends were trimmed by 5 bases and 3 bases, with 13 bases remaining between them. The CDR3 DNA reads TGTGCCAGCAGCCCTACAGGGTTGGCTAATGAAAAACTGTTTTTT. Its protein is CASSPTGLANEKLFF.

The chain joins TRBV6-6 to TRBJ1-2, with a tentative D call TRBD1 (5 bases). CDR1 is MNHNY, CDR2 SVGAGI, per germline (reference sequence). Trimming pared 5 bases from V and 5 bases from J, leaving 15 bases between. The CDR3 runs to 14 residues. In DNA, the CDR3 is TGTGCCAGCAGTCCCGGGGACGGGGGGTATGGCTACACCTTC. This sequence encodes CASSPGDGGYGYTF.

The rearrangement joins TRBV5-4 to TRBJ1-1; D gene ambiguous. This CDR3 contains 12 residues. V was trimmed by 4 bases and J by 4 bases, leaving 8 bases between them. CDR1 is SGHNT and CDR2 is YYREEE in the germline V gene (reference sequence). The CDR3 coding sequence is TGTGCCAGCAGCCGGGGTGTCACTGAAGCTTTCTTT. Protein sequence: CASSRGVTEAFF.

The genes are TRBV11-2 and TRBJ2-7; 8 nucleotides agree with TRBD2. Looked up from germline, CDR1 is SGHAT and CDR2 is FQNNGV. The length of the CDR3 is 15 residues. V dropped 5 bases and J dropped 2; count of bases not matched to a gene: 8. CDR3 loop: CASSHHSGVPYEQYF. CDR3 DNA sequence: TGTGCCAGCAGCCATCATAGCGGGGTTCCCTACGAGCAGTACTTC.

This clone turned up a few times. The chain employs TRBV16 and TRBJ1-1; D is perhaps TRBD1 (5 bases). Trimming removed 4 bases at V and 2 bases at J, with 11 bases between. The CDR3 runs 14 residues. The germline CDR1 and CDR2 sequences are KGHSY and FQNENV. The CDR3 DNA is TGTGCCAGCAGCCCAAGGGGTGCCAACACTGAAGCTTTCTTT. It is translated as CASSPRGANTEAFF.

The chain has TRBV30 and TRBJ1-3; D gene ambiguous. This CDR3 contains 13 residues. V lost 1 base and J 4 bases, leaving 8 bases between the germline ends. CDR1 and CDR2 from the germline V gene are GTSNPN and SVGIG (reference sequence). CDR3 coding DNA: TGTGCCTGGAGTGGGGGAGGAGGAAACACCATATATTTT. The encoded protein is CAWSGGGGNTIYF. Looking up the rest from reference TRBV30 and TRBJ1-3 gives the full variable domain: SQTIHQWPATLVQPVGSPLSLECTVEGTSNPNLYWYRQAAGRGLQLLFYSVGIGQISSEVPQNLSASRPQDRQFILSSKKLLLSDSGFYLCAWSGGGGNTIYFGEGSWLTVV.

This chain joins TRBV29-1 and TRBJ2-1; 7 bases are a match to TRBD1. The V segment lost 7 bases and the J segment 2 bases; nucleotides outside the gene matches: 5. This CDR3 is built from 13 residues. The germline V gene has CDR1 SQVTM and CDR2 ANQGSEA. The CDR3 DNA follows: TGCAGCGGGAGACAGGGTGCCTACAATGAGCAGTTCTTC. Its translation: CSGRQGAYNEQFF.

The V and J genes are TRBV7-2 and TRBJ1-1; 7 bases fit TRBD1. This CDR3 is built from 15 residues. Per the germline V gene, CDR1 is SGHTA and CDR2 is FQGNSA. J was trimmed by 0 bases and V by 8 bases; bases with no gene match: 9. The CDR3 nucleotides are TGTGCCAGCCTGCGACAGGGAACTATGAACACTGAAGCTTTCTTT. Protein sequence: CASLRQGTMNTEAFF.

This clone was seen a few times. The CDR3 loop reads CASSIQGDRYGYTF. The CDR3 coding sequence is TGTGCCAGCAGCATACAGGGAGATCGCTATGGCTACACCTTC. V and J are TRBV2 and TRBJ1-2, with D possibly TRBD1 on 6 matching bases. Trimming shortened V by 6 bases and J by 4 bases, and 15 bases separated the two germline ends. CDR1 is SNHLY and CDR2 is FYNNEI in the germline V gene. The CDR3 totals 14 residues.

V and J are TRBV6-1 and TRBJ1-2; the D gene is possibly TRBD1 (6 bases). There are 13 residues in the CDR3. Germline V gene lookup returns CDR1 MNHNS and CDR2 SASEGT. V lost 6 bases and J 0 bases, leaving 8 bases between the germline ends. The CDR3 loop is CASRRTANYGYTF. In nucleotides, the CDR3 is TGTGCCAGCAGGCGGACAGCTAACTATGGCTACACCTTC.

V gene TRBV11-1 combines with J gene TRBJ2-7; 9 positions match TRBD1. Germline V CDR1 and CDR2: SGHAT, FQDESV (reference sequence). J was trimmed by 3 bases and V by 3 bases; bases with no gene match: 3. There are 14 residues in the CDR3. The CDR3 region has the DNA TGTGCCAGCAGCTTCGGACAGGGGTACTACGAGCAGTACTTC. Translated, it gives CASSFGQGYYEQYF.

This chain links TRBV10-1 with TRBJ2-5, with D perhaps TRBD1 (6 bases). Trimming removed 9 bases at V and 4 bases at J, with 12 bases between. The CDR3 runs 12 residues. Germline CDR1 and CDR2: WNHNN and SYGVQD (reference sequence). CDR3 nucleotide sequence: TGCGCCAGAATAAGGGGGAGAGAGACCCAGTACTTC. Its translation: CARIRGRETQYF.

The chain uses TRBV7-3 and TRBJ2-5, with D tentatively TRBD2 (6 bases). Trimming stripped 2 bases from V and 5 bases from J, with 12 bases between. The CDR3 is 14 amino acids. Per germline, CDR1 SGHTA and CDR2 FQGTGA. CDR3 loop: CASSLGAGPETQYF. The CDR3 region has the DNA TGTGCCAGCAGCTTAGGGGCGGGGCCCGAGACCCAGTACTTC.

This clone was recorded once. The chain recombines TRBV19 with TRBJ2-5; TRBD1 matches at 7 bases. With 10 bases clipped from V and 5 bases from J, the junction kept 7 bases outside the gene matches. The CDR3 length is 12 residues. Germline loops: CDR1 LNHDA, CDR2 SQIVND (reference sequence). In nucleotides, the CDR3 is TGTGCCACCGCACAGGGGCGGGAGACCCAGTACTTC. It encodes CATAQGRETQYF.

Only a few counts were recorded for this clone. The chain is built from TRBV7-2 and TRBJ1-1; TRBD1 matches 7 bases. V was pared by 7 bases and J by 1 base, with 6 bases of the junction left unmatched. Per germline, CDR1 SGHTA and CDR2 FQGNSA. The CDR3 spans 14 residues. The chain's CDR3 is CASNNRGRNTEAFF. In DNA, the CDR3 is TGTGCCAGCAATAACAGGGGAAGGAACACTGAAGCTTTCTTT. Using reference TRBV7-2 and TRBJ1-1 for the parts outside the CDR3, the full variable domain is GAGVSQSPSNKVTEKGKDVELRCDPISGHTALYWYRQSLGQGLEFLIYFQGNSAPDKSGLPSDRFSAERTGGSVSTLTIQRTQQEDSAVYLCASNNRGRNTEAFFGQGTRLTVV.

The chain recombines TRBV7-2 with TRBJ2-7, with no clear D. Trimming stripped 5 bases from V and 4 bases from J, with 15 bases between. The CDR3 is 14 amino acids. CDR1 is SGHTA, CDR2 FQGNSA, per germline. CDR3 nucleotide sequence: TGTGCCAGCAGCCTAGTCTCGGGTGGGTACGAGCAGTACTTC. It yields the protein CASSLVSGGYEQYF.

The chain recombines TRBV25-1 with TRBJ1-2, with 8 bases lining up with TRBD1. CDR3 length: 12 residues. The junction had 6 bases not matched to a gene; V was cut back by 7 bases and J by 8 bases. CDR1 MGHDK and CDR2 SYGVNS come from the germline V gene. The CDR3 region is CASTAGGSGYTF. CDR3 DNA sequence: TGTGCCAGCACAGCAGGGGGCTCGGGCTACACCTTC.

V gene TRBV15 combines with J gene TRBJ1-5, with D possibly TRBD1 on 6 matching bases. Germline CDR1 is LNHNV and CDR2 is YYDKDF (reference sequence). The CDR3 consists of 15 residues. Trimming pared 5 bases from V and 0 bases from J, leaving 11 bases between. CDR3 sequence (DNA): TGTGCCACCAGCTCGACAGGATATAGCAATCAGCCCCAGCATTTT. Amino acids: CATSSTGYSNQPQHF. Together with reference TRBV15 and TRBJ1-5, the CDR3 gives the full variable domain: DAMVIQNPRYQVTQFGKPVTLSCSQTLNHNVMYWYQQKSSQAPKLLFHYYDKDFNNEADTPDNFQSRRPNTSFCFLDIRSPGLGDTAMYLCATSSTGYSNQPQHFGDGTRLSIL.

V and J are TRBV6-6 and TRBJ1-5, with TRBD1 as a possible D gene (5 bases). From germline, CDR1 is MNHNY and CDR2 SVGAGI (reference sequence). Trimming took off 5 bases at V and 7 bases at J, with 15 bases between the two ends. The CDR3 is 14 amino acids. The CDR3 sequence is CASSNQDRGQPQHF. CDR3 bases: TGTGCCAGCAGTAACCAGGACCGGGGGCAGCCCCAGCATTTT.

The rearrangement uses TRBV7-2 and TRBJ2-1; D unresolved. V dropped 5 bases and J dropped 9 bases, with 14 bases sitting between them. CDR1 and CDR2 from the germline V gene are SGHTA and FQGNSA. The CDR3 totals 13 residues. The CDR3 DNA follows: TGTGCCAGCAGCCGAGGCACGCGGAGTGAGCAGTTCTTC. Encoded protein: CASSRGTRSEQFF.

The CDR3 DNA reads as TGTGCCAGCAGCTTGGGGCCTCAGTATTTT. It codes for CASSLGPQYF. The rearrangement joins TRBV5-6 to TRBJ2-3, with D hard to call. V lost 0 bases and J 12 bases, leaving 5 bases between the germline ends. CDR1 and CDR2 (germline): SGHDT, YYEEEE. CDR3 length: 10 amino acids.

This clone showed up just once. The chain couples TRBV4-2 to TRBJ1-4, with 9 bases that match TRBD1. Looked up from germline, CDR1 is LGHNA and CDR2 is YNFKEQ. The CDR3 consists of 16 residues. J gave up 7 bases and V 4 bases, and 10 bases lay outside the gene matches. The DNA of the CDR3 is TGTGCCAGCAGCCGAGCCGAGGGACAGGGAGCTGAAAAACTGTTTTTT. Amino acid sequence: CASSRAEGQGAEKLFF.

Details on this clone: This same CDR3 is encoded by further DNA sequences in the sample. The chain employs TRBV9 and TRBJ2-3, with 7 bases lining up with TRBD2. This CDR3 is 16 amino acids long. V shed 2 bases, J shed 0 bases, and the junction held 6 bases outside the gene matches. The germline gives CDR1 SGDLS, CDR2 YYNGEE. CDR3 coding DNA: TGTGCCAGCAGCGTCTCGGGGGGAACTAGCACAGATACGCAGTATTTT. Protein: CASSVSGGTSTDTQYF.

The CDR3 nucleotides are TGTGCCAGCAGCTTAGGAAGCGGGGGGGTCCGGGCCCAGTACTTC. It is translated as CASSLGSGGVRAQYF. V and J are TRBV7-9 and TRBJ2-5; 10 bases fit TRBD2. Germline V gives CDR1 SEHNR, CDR2 FQNEAQ (reference sequence). CDR3 length: 15 amino acids. V trimming: 1 base; J trimming: 9 bases; junction bases outside the gene matches: 8.

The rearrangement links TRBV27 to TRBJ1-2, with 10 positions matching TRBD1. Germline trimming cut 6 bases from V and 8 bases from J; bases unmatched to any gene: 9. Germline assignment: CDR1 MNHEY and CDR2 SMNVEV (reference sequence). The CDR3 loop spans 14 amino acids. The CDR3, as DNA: TGTGCCAGCAGGACAGGGGGCAGGGGAATAGGCTACACCTTC. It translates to CASRTGGRGIGYTF.

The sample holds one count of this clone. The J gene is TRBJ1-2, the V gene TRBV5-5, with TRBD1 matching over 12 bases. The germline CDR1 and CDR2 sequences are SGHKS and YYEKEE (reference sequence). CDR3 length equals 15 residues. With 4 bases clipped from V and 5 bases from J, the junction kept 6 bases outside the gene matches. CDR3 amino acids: CASSRDRGPPYGYTF. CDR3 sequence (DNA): TGTGCCAGCAGCAGGGACAGGGGGCCACCTTATGGCTACACCTTC.

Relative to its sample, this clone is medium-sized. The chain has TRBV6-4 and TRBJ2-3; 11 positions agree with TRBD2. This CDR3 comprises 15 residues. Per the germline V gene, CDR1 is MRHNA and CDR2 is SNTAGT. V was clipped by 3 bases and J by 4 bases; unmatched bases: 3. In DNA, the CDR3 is TGTGCCAGCAGTGAAGTAGCGGGGGGGCCAGATACGCAGTATTTT. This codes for CASSEVAGGPDTQYF.

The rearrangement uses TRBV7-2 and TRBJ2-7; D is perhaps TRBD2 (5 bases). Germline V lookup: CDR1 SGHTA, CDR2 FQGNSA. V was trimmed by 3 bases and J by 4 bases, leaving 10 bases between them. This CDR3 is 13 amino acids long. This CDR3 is CASSLDSKYEQYF. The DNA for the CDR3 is TGTGCCAGCAGCTTGGACTCAAAGTACGAGCAGTACTTC.

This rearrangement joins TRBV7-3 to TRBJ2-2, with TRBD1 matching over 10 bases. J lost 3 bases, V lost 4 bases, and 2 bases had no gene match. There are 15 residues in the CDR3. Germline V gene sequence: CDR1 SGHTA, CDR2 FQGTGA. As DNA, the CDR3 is TGTGCCAGCAGCTGGACAGGGGGTGACACCGGGGAGCTGTTTTTT. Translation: CASSWTGGDTGELFF.